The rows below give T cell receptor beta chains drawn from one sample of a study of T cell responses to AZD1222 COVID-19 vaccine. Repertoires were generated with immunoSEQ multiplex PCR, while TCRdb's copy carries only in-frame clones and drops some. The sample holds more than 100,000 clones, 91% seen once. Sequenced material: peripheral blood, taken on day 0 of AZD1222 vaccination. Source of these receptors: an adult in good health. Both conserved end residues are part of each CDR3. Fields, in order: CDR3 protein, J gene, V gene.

cdr3_aa: CASRLSGSSYNEQFF
j_call: TRBJ2-1
v_call: TRBV7-9

cdr3_aa: CASSWEGLAGGSFAF
j_call: TRBJ2-7
v_call: TRBV5-4

cdr3_aa: CASSLGAGGAGELFF
j_call: TRBJ2-2
v_call: TRBV7-6

cdr3_aa: CASSLWQGATSNQPQHF
j_call: TRBJ1-5
v_call: TRBV28

cdr3_aa: CASSPGRTQPQHF
j_call: TRBJ1-5
v_call: TRBV18

cdr3_aa: CASSLEGSIYEQYF
j_call: TRBJ2-7
v_call: TRBV7-2

cdr3_aa: CASSWTSGGKSSSYNEQFF
j_call: TRBJ2-1
v_call: TRBV10-2

cdr3_aa: CAWSVLRGVQARNTEAFF
j_call: TRBJ1-1
v_call: TRBV30

cdr3_aa: CASSLAEGDAFF
j_call: TRBJ1-1
v_call: TRBV5-1

cdr3_aa: CASSVRAGKNTGELFF
j_call: TRBJ2-2
v_call: TRBV27

cdr3_aa: CASSLHTDQPQHF
j_call: TRBJ1-5
v_call: TRBV7-2

cdr3_aa: CASSLREPVRSGANVLTF
j_call: TRBJ2-6
v_call: TRBV27

cdr3_aa: CASSPGDRLVSMNTEAFF
j_call: TRBJ1-1
v_call: TRBV27